This entry concerns a single T cell receptor (beta chain). Its antigen is currently unknown. Sequencing was performed with immunoSEQ multiplex PCR; in TCRdb, only in-frame clones are kept and a portion is missing. Among 150,000 or so clones listed, around 78% were seen once. The sample belongs to a study of radiation and T cells in renal cell carcinoma. Whole-study findings and limits: Without pretreatment biopsies, baseline tumor clonotype presence was undetermined.

Germline values: CDR1 MGHDK, CDR2 SYGVNS. Trimming took 6 bases from V and 8 from J, leaving 16 bases between them. CDR3 length: 13 amino acids. The time point was: baseline pretreatment blood. Treatment indicated: 15 Gy SBRT to primary tumor, nephrectomy 4 weeks later. The chain carries TRBV25-1 and TRBJ1-2, with D hard to call. This TCR came from a woman between 45 and 60 years old with renal cell carcinoma. The source was blood, collected from a patient whose treatment included radiotherapy and nephrectomy. The CDR3, as DNA: TGTGCCAGCAGCCCTCCGGCCGAATGGGGCTACACCTTC. Translation: CASSPPAEWGYTF.